Below are 20 T cell receptor beta chains sequenced from a single sample in a study of shared clonotypes between healthy human individuals (dated by TCRdb to 2018 to 2021). The method was the immunoSEQ multiplex PCR assay. The immuneACCESS repertoire file appears here via TCRdb, limited to in-frame rearrangements. These files lack a portion of the clones; in checked studies, under half of the deficit traces to unresolved V genes, and the cause of the others is not known. This sample comprises about 680,000 clones, about 90% of them detected only once. The leading ten clones occupy about a quarter of the sample. For the CD8 naive samples, CD45RO-negative cells were positively selected for CCR7, yielding a CD45RA+CCR7+ population from which TemRA cells were excluded. The sequenced material came from naive CD8+ T cells sorted from blood. What the cell subset or site label conveys for this sample: CD45RA+CCR7+. The origin of the receptors is a young man in good health.

This clone was detected a few times. V usage is TRBV12-1 and J usage is TRBJ2-1; TRBD1 reflects the table's D call only, with no check against the DNA. TRBV12-1 is a pseudogene locus. The CDR3 length is 12 residues. In nucleotides, the CDR3 is TGTGCCAGCAGCTTTGGCAGGAATGAGCAGTTCTTC. Protein sequence: CASSFGRNEQFF.

This clone came up once. V gene TRBV19 combines with J gene TRBJ1-5; possible D gene TRBD1, 6 bases. Germline CDR1 LNHDA, CDR2 SQIVND (reference sequence). This CDR3 has 16 residues. V lost 3 bases and J 9 bases, leaving 21 bases between the germline ends. The CDR3 region is CASSIWAGEKEWPQHF. CDR3 nucleotides: TGTGCCAGTAGTATTTGGGCAGGGGAAAAGGAGTGGCCCCAGCATTTT.

This clone was counted a single time. The rearrangement uses TRBV9 and TRBJ2-7; no clear D. The CDR3 contains 15 residues. V was clipped by 1 base and J by 0 bases, with 11 bases between them. Germline V gives CDR1 SGDLS, CDR2 YYNGEE. CDR3 coding DNA: TGTGCCAGCAGCGTATTGGCGGATAGCTCCTACGAGCAGTACTTC. This encodes CASSVLADSSYEQYF.

This clone was found once. CDR3 residues: CASSRSLTGKSSYNEQFF. CDR3 coding DNA: TGTGCCAGCAGCCGGAGCCTGACAGGGAAAAGCTCCTACAATGAGCAGTTCTTC. This rearrangement joins TRBV7-9 to TRBJ2-1, with 7 bases that match TRBD1. The CDR3 sequence is 18 residues long. J gave up 0 bases and V 5 bases, and 13 bases lay outside the gene matches. Germline V gene data show CDR1 as SEHNR and CDR2 as FQNEAQ (reference sequence).

About this clone itself: This CDR3 is also generated by other DNA sequences in the sample. The chain employs TRBV11-2 and TRBJ2-7; 7 bases map to TRBD2. The CDR3 extends over 14 amino acids. The germline V gene encodes CDR1 SGHAT and CDR2 FQNNGV. Trimming removed 1 base from V and 2 bases from J; junction bases left unmatched: 2. CDR3 residues: CASSLAGGTYEQYF. In DNA, the CDR3 is TGTGCCAGCAGCTTAGCGGGAGGTACCTACGAGCAGTACTTC.

V is TRBV9 and J is TRBJ2-3; D is unclear. Germline CDR1 and CDR2: SGDLS and YYNGEE. The V and J ends lost 2 bases and 0 bases respectively, with 4 bases between them. This CDR3 region has 13 residues. The CDR3 DNA is TGTGCCAGCAGCGTCTCTAGCACAGATACGCAGTATTTT. Encoded protein: CASSVSSTDTQYF.

This chain links TRBV4-1 with TRBJ1-4; 8 bases are a match to TRBD1. Germline V gene lookup returns CDR1 MGHRA and CDR2 YSYEKL. With 4 bases clipped from V and 2 bases from J, the junction kept 3 bases outside the gene matches. CDR3 length equals 15 residues. The CDR3 reads CASSPRTGTNEKLFF. DNA of the CDR3: TGCGCCAGCAGCCCACGGACAGGGACTAATGAAAAACTGTTTTTT.

The chain is built from TRBV2 and TRBJ2-2, with D perhaps matching TRBD1 (5 bases). This CDR3 has 12 amino acids. V was trimmed by 9 bases and J by 8 bases, leaving 13 bases between them. The germline CDR1 and CDR2 sequences are SNHLY and FYNNEI. As DNA, the CDR3 is TGTGCCAGACGACAGTTTTCTGGGGAGCTGTTTTTT. It codes for CARRQFSGELFF.

V usage is TRBV5-5 and J usage is TRBJ2-1, with a possible D match to TRBD1 (5 bases). V gave up 4 bases and J gave up 9 bases, with 11 bases separating them. The germline V gene encodes CDR1 SGHKS and CDR2 YYEKEE (reference sequence). This CDR3 comprises 12 residues. The DNA for the CDR3 is TGTGCCAGCAGCCTGGGGCTCCTTGAGCAGTTCTTC. Protein sequence: CASSLGLLEQFF.

This chain connects TRBV7-9 to TRBJ2-1; perhaps TRBD1 as D (5 bases). V gave up 3 bases and J gave up 3 bases, with 15 bases separating them. Per the germline V gene, CDR1 is SEHNR and CDR2 is FQNEAQ (reference sequence). CDR3 length: 16 amino acids. DNA of the CDR3: TGTGCCAGCAGCTTGTCCGGAAGAGGACACTACAATGAGCAGTTCTTC. Translated, it gives CASSLSGRGHYNEQFF.

In DNA form, the CDR3 reads TGTGCCATCAGTGAGTCGAGACAGGGAAACTATGCTGAAGCTTTCTTT. Amino acid sequence: CAISESRQGNYAEAFF. This chain connects TRBV10-3 to TRBJ1-1; 7 nucleotides match TRBD1. There are 16 residues in the CDR3. Germline CDR1 reads ENHRY; CDR2 reads SYGVKD. With V trimmed by 0 bases and J by 6 bases, 10 bases remained unmatched.

The rearrangement uses TRBV11-3 and TRBJ2-7; 9 bases agree with TRBD1. V lost 0 bases, J lost 0 bases, and 3 bases stayed unmatched. The CDR3 totals 16 residues. The germline V gene has CDR1 SGHNT and CDR2 YENEEA. The CDR3 region has the DNA TGTGCCAGCAGCTTAGATAGACAGGGGGACTCCTACGAGCAGTACTTC. This sequence encodes CASSLDRQGDSYEQYF.

The chain joins TRBV7-8 to TRBJ2-7; D is possibly TRBD2 (7 bases). CDR3 size: 15 residues. Germline-derived CDR1 and CDR2 are SGHVS and FQNEAQ. V lost 3 bases, J lost 0 bases, and 12 bases lay in between. In DNA, the CDR3 is TGTGCCAGCAGCTTGGGCGGGGGCGCCTCCTACGAGCAGTACTTC. Translated: CASSLGGGASYEQYF.

The V call is TRBV7-6, the J call TRBJ2-1; D may correspond to TRBD1 or TRBD2 (6 bases each). The V end lost 1 base, the J end lost 8 bases, and 18 bases lay between the germline ends. CDR1 is SGHVS and CDR2 is FNYEAQ in the germline V gene. The CDR3 is 16 amino acids. The CDR3 nucleotides are TGTGCCAGCAGCTTAGGAGTCGGAGGGGGGCTGGATGAGCAGTTCTTC. Its translation is CASSLGVGGGLDEQFF.

The chain joins TRBV4-1 to TRBJ1-1, with 7 bases lining up with TRBD1. V trimming: 0 bases; J trimming: 1 base; junction bases outside the gene matches: 5. The germline gives CDR1 MGHRA, CDR2 YSYEKL. CDR3 length equals 16 residues. The CDR3 loop reads CASSQEQGPGNTEAFF. CDR3 bases: TGCGCCAGCAGCCAAGAACAGGGGCCGGGGAACACTGAAGCTTTCTTT.

This chain joins TRBV29-1 and TRBJ2-1; D remains ambiguous. Germline values: CDR1 SQVTM, CDR2 ANQGSEA. Trimming removed 4 bases from V and 5 bases from J, with 15 bases in between. This CDR3 has 14 residues. Written as DNA, the CDR3 is TGCAGCGTTGCCGCAGAAAGGGTCCACAATGAGCAGTTCTTC. Protein product: CSVAAERVHNEQFF.

The J gene is TRBJ1-1, the V gene TRBV7-9, with TRBD1 matching over 9 bases. CDR1 SEHNR and CDR2 FQNEAQ come from the germline V gene (reference sequence). This CDR3 region has 16 residues. Losses at the gene ends were 5 bases for V and 3 bases for J; bases not matched to a gene: 10. In DNA, the CDR3 is TGTGCCAGCAGCCCGAGGGACAGGGCTATGGACACTGAAGCTTTCTTT. Translation gives CASSPRDRAMDTEAFF.

This clone was counted a single time. The chain joins TRBV13 to TRBJ2-3; D is tentatively TRBD1 or TRBD2 (6 bases each). The CDR3 is 16 residues long. Trimming pared 1 base from V and 2 bases from J, leaving 13 bases between. From germline, CDR1 is PRHDT and CDR2 FYEKMQ (reference sequence). CDR3 DNA: TGTGCCAGCAGCTTAGACGGGGGACATTTCACAGATACGCAGTATTTT. This translates into CASSLDGGHFTDTQYF.

The chain uses TRBV6-5 and TRBJ1-2, with a weak D call TRBD1 (6 bases). In germline, CDR1 is MNHEY, CDR2 SVGAGI. V was trimmed by 0 bases and J by 5 bases, leaving 16 bases between them. CDR3 length: 16 amino acids. The CDR3 DNA follows: TGTGCCAGCAGTTACTCGTTACGGGGGGCGGGATATGGCTACACCTTC. Encoded protein: CASSYSLRGAGYGYTF.

The chain combines TRBV5-8 with TRBJ1-5; 9 bases fit TRBD1. The CDR3 extends over 14 amino acids. CDR1 is SGHTS and CDR2 is YDEGEE in the germline V gene. With 4 bases clipped from V and 6 bases from J, the junction kept 5 bases outside the gene matches. The CDR3 DNA reads TGTGCCAGCAGCGAAGGGACAGGGACTCAGCCCCAGCATTTT. Residues: CASSEGTGTQPQHF. Using reference TRBV5-8 and TRBJ1-5 for the parts outside the CDR3, the full variable domain is EAGVTQSPTHLIKTRGQQATLRCSPISGHTSVYWYQQALGLGLQFLLWYDEGEERNRGNFPPRFSGRQFPNYSSELNVNALELEDSALYLCASSEGTGTQPQHFGDGTRLSIL.